This T cell receptor (beta chain) was profiled in a study of PD-L1 blockade in urothelial cancer. Study background: Beginning at some point between 2013 and 2014, patients received atezolizumab, given as 1,200 mg intravenously every 3 weeks.

The method was immunoSEQ multiplex PCR; TCRdb's version includes in-frame clones alone and lacks a portion of them. Of 35,000 to 45,000 clones in the sample, approximately 85% were seen once. Time point: peripheral blood 6 weeks after treatment start. The source of this sequence is a man between 65 and 85 years old with urothelial cancer. The specimen comprised PBMCs, sampled around atezolizumab (anti-PD-L1) treatment.

Here the CDR3 reads CASSHGLNQPQHF. As DNA, the CDR3 is TGCGCCAGCAGCCACGGACTCAATCAGCCCCAGCATTTT. V is TRBV4-1 and J is TRBJ1-5; no firm D call. Germline V CDR1 and CDR2: MGHRA, YSYEKL. CDR3 length: 13 residues. Trimming cost V 3 bases and J 3 bases, with 6 bases left between them.